The clone carrying this T cell receptor beta chain was found once. CD8+ and CD4+ T cells from blood underwent TCR beta sequencing. The sample is drawn from a study of CD8 T cells in Susac syndrome. It was with random hexamers that roughly 0.45 to 1 ug RNA was reverse transcribed. TCRdb re-derived calls from the immunoSEQ multiplex PCR reads in MiXCR, one entry per CDR3 protein. The data contain some 220,000 distinct CDR3 sequences, around 95% of them singletons. This CDR3 is 13 amino acids long. Germline CDR1 reads KGHDR; CDR2 reads SFDVKD. The V end was cut by 4 bases, the J end by 8 bases, with 11 bases between.

This clonotype was obtained from a human donor with multiple sclerosis. The sequenced sample was CD4+ T cells from PBMCs. The chain couples TRBV24-1 to TRBJ2-1; D unclear. The CDR3 spells CATSEPGRDEQFF. The CDR3 DNA is TGTGCCACCAGTGAGCCGGGTCGCGATGAGCAGTTCTTC.